The 29 T cell receptor beta chains below were found in one sample sequenced in a study of blood T cell repertoires in COVID-19. Data came from immunoSEQ multiplex PCR; TCRdb stores just in-frame clones and leaves some out. The sample carries approximately 100,000 clones, 81% recorded once. Material for sequencing was peripheral blood. The source is a human donor in a cohort sampled during active COVID-19.

The chain carries TRBV7-8 and TRBJ2-7, with 8 bases identical to TRBD1. Germline trimming cut 7 bases from V and 0 bases from J; bases unmatched to any gene: 5. The CDR3 runs to 14 residues. Germline lookup yields CDR1 SGHVS and CDR2 FQNEAQ. The CDR3 region is CASNRGLSSYEQYF. For the CDR3, the DNA is TGTGCCAGCAACAGGGGGTTAAGCTCCTACGAGCAGTACTTC.

This clone appeared once. This chain links TRBV19 with TRBJ2-1; tentative D call: TRBD2 (6 bases). Per the germline V gene, CDR1 is LNHDA and CDR2 is SQIVND (reference sequence). The CDR3 spans 13 residues. The V gene lost 2 bases and the J gene lost 7 bases, with 9 bases spanning the gap. The CDR3 region is CASSIIADNEQFF. The CDR3 coding sequence is TGTGCCAGTAGTATAATAGCGGATAATGAGCAGTTCTTC.

The chain recombines TRBV3-1 (or the pseudogene TRBV3-2) with TRBJ2-2; D gene unclear. This CDR3 comprises 14 residues. CDR1 and CDR2 (germline): LGHDT, YNNKEL (reference sequence). With 4 bases removed from V and 6 bases from J, the gap between germline ends came to 12 bases. CDR3 nucleotide sequence: TGTGCCAGCAGCCTTCATGGCGCGGCCGGGGAGCTGTTTTTT. Amino acids: CASSLHGAAGELFF.

This clone was seen just once. The chain uses TRBV27 and TRBJ1-6, with 10 positions matching TRBD1. Germline V gene sequence: CDR1 MNHEY, CDR2 SMNVEV (reference sequence). The CDR3 runs 15 residues. V was pared by 2 bases and J by 10 bases, with 5 bases of the junction left unmatched. CDR3 in amino acids: CASSLGGTGVSPLHF. CDR3 bases: TGTGCCAGCAGTTTAGGAGGGACAGGGGTCTCACCCCTCCACTTT.

This sequence joins TRBV18 and TRBJ1-1; 7 bases map to TRBD1. The CDR3 loop spans 15 amino acids. CDR1 is KGHSH, CDR2 LQKENI, per germline. V lost 0 bases, J lost 3 bases, and 4 bases stayed unmatched. CDR3 nucleotide sequence: TGTGCCAGCTCACCACCGGTCAGGGGGGACACTGAAGCTTTCTTT. Translated: CASSPPVRGDTEAFF. The variable domain in full, with the rest retrieved from reference TRBV18 and TRBJ1-1, is NAGVMQNPRHLVRRRGQEARLRCSPMKGHSHVYWYRQLPEEGLKFMVYLQKENIIDESGMPKERFSAEFPKEGPSILRIQQVVRGDSAAYFCASSPPVRGDTEAFFGQGTRLTVV.

The chain recombines TRBV18 with TRBJ1-2; 8 positions agree with TRBD1. The CDR3 spans 14 residues. The V gene end was trimmed by 5 bases and the J gene end by 8 bases; junction bases not matched to a gene: 10. CDR1 is KGHSH and CDR2 is LQKENI in the germline V gene. The CDR3 DNA reads as TGTGCCAGCTCATCGGGACAGGTCGTCGCCGGCTACACCTTC. This translates into CASSSGQVVAGYTF.

J is TRBJ2-1 and V is TRBV7-9, with D unclear. Per the germline V gene, CDR1 is SEHNR and CDR2 is FQNEAQ (reference sequence). Trimming pared 1 base from V and 4 bases from J, leaving 17 bases between. The CDR3 runs 17 residues. This CDR3 is CASSLEWLAPDYNEQFF. DNA of the CDR3: TGTGCCAGCAGCTTAGAGTGGTTGGCTCCCGATTACAATGAGCAGTTCTTC.

The chain has TRBV3-1 (or the pseudogene TRBV3-2) and TRBJ2-7; the match to TRBD2 covers 10 bases. The CDR3 is 19 amino acids. The ends lost 3 bases at V and 2 bases at J; junction bases unmatched: 16. The V gene's germline CDR1 is LGHDT and CDR2 YNNKEL (reference sequence). The CDR3 region is CASSQGRPDSGGPAYEQYF. CDR3 nucleotides: TGTGCCAGCAGCCAGGGAAGGCCTGATAGCGGGGGGCCCGCCTACGAGCAGTACTTC.

V gene TRBV12-5 combines with J gene TRBJ2-1; TRBD2 agrees at 10 bases. Germline lookup yields CDR1 LGHNT and CDR2 FRNRAP. This CDR3 contains 19 residues. Trimming cost V 4 bases and J 2 bases; bases outside gene matches: 14. CDR3 in DNA: TGTGCTAGTGGTTGGGAAGGGACCCAAGCGGGGGGGCCCTACAATGAGCAGTTCTTC. It yields the protein CASGWEGTQAGGPYNEQFF. Full variable domain (rest looked up from reference TRBV12-5 and TRBJ2-1): DARVTQTPRHKVTEMGQEVTMRCQPILGHNTVFWYRQTMMQGLELLAYFRNRAPLDDSGMPKDRFSAEMPDATLATLKIQPSEPRDSAVYFCASGWEGTQAGGPYNEQFFGPGTRLTVL.

The V and J genes are TRBV6-5 and TRBJ1-2; D gene uncertain. The CDR3 spans 15 residues. The V gene lost 6 bases and the J gene lost 0 bases, with 14 bases spanning the gap. Germline CDR1 MNHEY, CDR2 SVGAGI. The CDR3 DNA follows: TGTGCCAGCAGGGTGGAGAGGGAGCCTAACTATGGCTACACCTTC. Translated, it gives CASRVEREPNYGYTF.

CDR3 nucleotides: TGCGCCAGCAGACAACATCAGGGAAGTTATCAGCCCCAGCATTTT. Its translation: CASRQHQGSYQPQHF. V is TRBV23-1 and J is TRBJ1-5; TRBD1 might be the D (5 bases). TRBV23-1 is designated an ORF whose function remains uncertain. CDR3 length equals 15 residues. Trimming shortened V by 6 bases and J by 5 bases, and 17 bases separated the two germline ends.

This clone was picked up a small number of times. The J gene is TRBJ1-4, the V gene TRBV2; D is undetermined. V was trimmed by 6 bases and J by 3 bases, leaving 17 bases between them. In germline, CDR1 is SNHLY, CDR2 FYNNEI. This CDR3 has 16 residues. CDR3 in DNA: TGTGCCAGCAGCCCTATGGCGGGAATTTCTAATGAAAAACTGTTTTTT. Residues: CASSPMAGISNEKLFF.

The chain uses TRBV27 and TRBJ1-1, with D unclear. The CDR3 is 12 amino acids. Germline V CDR1 and CDR2: MNHEY, SMNVEV (reference sequence). Trimming shortened V by 1 base and J by 4 bases, and 4 bases separated the two germline ends. The CDR3 DNA sequence: TGTGCCAGCAGTTTATTCGGCACTGAAGCTTTCTTT. The encoded protein is CASSLFGTEAFF.

The chain employs TRBV23-1 and TRBJ2-7, with TRBD1 identical over 8 bases. TRBV23-1 is an ORF, and what it does is uncertain. Unmatched junction bases numbered 11, after V lost 8 bases and J lost 5 bases. This CDR3 is 14 amino acids long. DNA of the CDR3: TGCGCCAGCGGCCGACAGGGGCGATATAACGAGCAGTACTTC. Translated, it gives CASGRQGRYNEQYF.

This CDR3 is CASSFGDTYEQYF. The CDR3 DNA is TGTGCCAGCAGTTTTGGGGACACCTACGAGCAGTACTTC. V is TRBV27 and J is TRBJ2-7, with D possibly matching TRBD1 (6 bases). The CDR3 loop spans 13 amino acids. Germline CDR1 MNHEY, CDR2 SMNVEV (reference sequence). V was cut by 3 bases and J by 2 bases, with 8 bases left in between.

The chain carries TRBV18 and TRBJ1-3; D not resolved. The V end lost 2 bases, the J end lost 4 bases, and 12 bases lay between the germline ends. From germline, CDR1 is KGHSH and CDR2 LQKENI. The CDR3 totals 15 residues. The CDR3 loop is CASSPSFESGNTIYF. CDR3 nucleotide sequence: TGTGCCAGCTCACCAAGTTTCGAGTCCGGAAACACCATATATTTT. Complete variable domain (other parts from reference TRBV18 and TRBJ1-3): NAGVMQNPRHLVRRRGQEARLRCSPMKGHSHVYWYRQLPEEGLKFMVYLQKENIIDESGMPKERFSAEFPKEGPSILRIQQVVRGDSAAYFCASSPSFESGNTIYFGEGSWLTVV.

V is TRBV6-2 or TRBV6-3 and J is TRBJ1-1; D is perhaps TRBD1 (5 bases). The CDR3 runs 13 residues. Germline CDR1 reads MNHEY; CDR2 reads SVGEGT. The V end was cut by 2 bases, the J end by 3 bases, with 7 bases between. CDR3 sequence reads: CASSYGRDTEAFF. CDR3 sequence (DNA): TGTGCCAGCAGTTACGGCAGGGACACTGAAGCTTTCTTT.

The V and J genes are TRBV7-2 and TRBJ2-5, with D possibly being TRBD2 (5 bases). Germline V lookup: CDR1 SGHTA, CDR2 FQGNSA. Trimming took off 4 bases at V and 0 bases at J, with 9 bases between the two ends. The length of the CDR3 is 14 residues. CDR3 protein: CASSSWENQETQYF. DNA for the CDR3: TGTGCCAGCAGCTCTTGGGAGAACCAAGAGACCCAGTACTTC.

The chain carries TRBV11-2 and TRBJ2-6; no clear D. Per germline, CDR1 SGHAT and CDR2 FQNNGV. V dropped 2 bases and J dropped 0 bases, with 5 bases sitting between them. The CDR3 covers 15 residues. CDR3 in DNA: TGTGCCAGCAGCTTAAGCGACTCTGGGGCCAACGTCCTGACTTTC. This gives the protein CASSLSDSGANVLTF.

This clone came up a few times. This chain links TRBV11-2 with TRBJ2-7, with TRBD1 matching over 9 bases. The junction had 17 bases not matched to a gene; V was cut back by 6 bases and J by 2 bases. The germline V gene encodes CDR1 SGHAT and CDR2 FQNNGV. CDR3 length: 18 amino acids. CDR3 nucleotide sequence: TGTGCCAGCAGTGTCAGGGGTTCCAGACAGGGGGGGACCTACGAGCAGTACTTC. Residues: CASSVRGSRQGGTYEQYF.

The V and J genes are TRBV7-8 and TRBJ1-1, with D maybe TRBD1 (6 bases). This CDR3 has 16 residues. Trimming cost V 2 bases and J 3 bases, with 16 bases left between them. Per germline, CDR1 SGHVS and CDR2 FQNEAQ. The CDR3 coding sequence is TGTGCCAGCAGCTTATTTTCGGGGGGCAGGGACACTGAAGCTTTCTTT. Protein: CASSLFSGGRDTEAFF.

The chain links TRBV5-6 to TRBJ2-7; 9 nucleotides align to TRBD1. Losses at the gene ends were 3 bases for V and 3 bases for J; bases not matched to a gene: 13. Per germline, CDR1 SGHDT and CDR2 YYEEEE. The CDR3 sequence is 17 residues long. The DNA of the CDR3 is TGTGCCAGCAGCTGGGGGGGCACAGGGGGCATGGGCTACGAGCAGTACTTC. Translation gives CASSWGGTGGMGYEQYF.

V and J are TRBV15 and TRBJ1-6, with 9 bases fitting TRBD1. Germline values: CDR1 LNHNV, CDR2 YYDKDF (reference sequence). The junction had 8 bases not matched to a gene; V was cut back by 1 base and J by 10 bases. The length of the CDR3 is 16 residues. The CDR3 DNA sequence: TGTGCCACCAGCAGAGTACAGGGGGCTTCGGGGTCACCCCTCCACTTT. It translates to CATSRVQGASGSPLHF. The whole variable domain, filled in from reference TRBV15 and TRBJ1-6, reads DAMVIQNPRYQVTQFGKPVTLSCSQTLNHNVMYWYQQKSSQAPKLLFHYYDKDFNNEADTPDNFQSRRPNTSFCFLDIRSPGLGDTAMYLCATSRVQGASGSPLHFGNGTRLTVT.

This chain links TRBV27 with TRBJ2-7; 8 bases fit TRBD2. The CDR3 length is 15 residues. The germline V gene encodes CDR1 MNHEY and CDR2 SMNVEV (reference sequence). The V and J ends lost 2 bases and 0 bases, in that order; junction bases with no gene match: 3. The CDR3 nucleotides are TGTGCCAGCAGTTTAGTAGCGGGAAGCTCCTACGAGCAGTACTTC. Amino acid sequence: CASSLVAGSSYEQYF.

The J gene is TRBJ2-7, the V gene TRBV11-2; 10 nucleotides match TRBD2. The V gene end was trimmed by 3 bases and the J gene end by 2 bases; junction bases not matched to a gene: 4. This CDR3 contains 15 residues. Germline V gene lookup returns CDR1 SGHAT and CDR2 FQNNGV. Here the CDR3 DNA reads TGTGCCAGCAGCTTGGGGCTAGCGGGGGCCTACGAGCAGTACTTC. It codes for CASSLGLAGAYEQYF.

The CDR3 spells CASSRTGYTEAFF. CDR3 bases: TGTGCCAGCAGCCGCACAGGGTACACTGAAGCTTTCTTT. The chain is built from TRBV12-3 or TRBV12-4 and TRBJ1-1, with D possibly matching TRBD1 (6 bases). This CDR3 contains 13 residues. Deletions cut 6 bases from V and 3 bases from J, with 11 bases between.

The gene calls are TRBV19 and TRBJ2-1; 10 bases are shared with TRBD1. Germline V lookup: CDR1 LNHDA, CDR2 SQIVND (reference sequence). CDR3 length equals 14 residues. The trim removed 9 bases at V and 8 bases at J, leaving 10 bases unmatched. CDR3 nucleotide sequence: TGTGCCAGCGAGGGACAGGGGAACTTGGATGAGCAGTTCTTC. Amino acid sequence: CASEGQGNLDEQFF.

The rearrangement joins TRBV6-5 to TRBJ2-7; D call uncertain. The V and J ends lost 0 bases and 2 bases respectively, with 8 bases between them. Germline loops: CDR1 MNHEY, CDR2 SVGAGI. This CDR3 comprises 14 residues. CDR3 DNA: TGTGCCAGCAGTTACTCGAGTCATACCTACGAGCAGTACTTC. It yields the protein CASSYSSHTYEQYF.

J is TRBJ1-2 and V is TRBV28; the match to TRBD1 covers 9 bases. The CDR3 loop spans 16 amino acids. The V and J ends lost 1 base and 3 bases, in that order; junction bases with no gene match: 6. Germline V gene sequence: CDR1 MDHEN, CDR2 SYDVKM. CDR3 sequence: CASSLFRDRVHYGYTF. The CDR3 DNA reads TGTGCCAGCAGTTTATTCCGGGACAGGGTTCACTATGGCTACACCTTC.